The entry below describes one TCR beta chain. There are many counts of this clonotype. The clone's antigen remains unknown. Per-base qualities were not stored, and no clone one base away is much larger. The sample belongs to a study of response to subunit inactivated influenza vaccine (dated by TCRdb to between 2017 and 2018). Background on the whole study: The study used deep quantitative T cell receptor repertoire profiling to track responses to a trivalent subunit inactivated influenza vaccine. On the study overall, not on this receptor specifically: The authors suggested that each seasonal influenza vaccination may recruit only a limited number of new T cells.

The library came from RT-PCR. The reads were generated on an Illumina HiSeq 2500. TCRdb itself trimmed the public reads at Q25 with fastp, ran MiXCR and retained productive beta chains. Each CDR3 protein gets just one entry, which takes the most common genes and DNA from the rows behind it. The sample yields around 250,000 distinct CDR3 sequences; 10% to 15% were counted once. Clones ranked in the top ten supply approximately 8.3% of the sample. The germline V gene supplies CDR1 SGHDT and CDR2 YYEEEE. Taken from cysteine to phenylalanine, the CDR3 has 14 residues. Here the CDR3 DNA is all that survives: 42 bases in frame from base 1. V is cut by 4 bases and J by 3 bases, and the space between the germline ends is 11 bases.

The TCR originated in a man between 45 and 60 years old who received an inactivated influenza vaccine. Donor details come from another sample of the same person, matched by shared clones. The source material was non-naive T cells sorted from PBMCs, sampled 14 days before vaccination. This specimen's cell subset or site label, interpreted: memory T cell fraction. The sequence links TRBV5-6 to TRBJ1-3; no D gene call is confident. The nucleotides read TGTGCCAGCAGCGAAATGGGCGGTGGAAACACCATATATTTT. Its product reads: CASSEMGGGNTIYF. This CDR3, with the reference TRBV5-6 and TRBJ1-3 proteins standing in past its ends, gives the full variable domain DAGVTQSPTHLIKTRGQQVTLRCSPKSGHDTVSWYQQALGQGPQFIFQYYEEEERQRGNFPDRFSGHQFPNYSSELNVNALLLGDSALYLCASSEMGGGNTIYFGEGSWLTVV.